This entry features one T cell receptor beta chain sequence. This entry comes from a study of blood T cell repertoires in COVID-19. Study-wide context: Specimens from acute and convalescent COVID-19 originated in the United States, Italy and Spain. T cells, B-cell-depleted T cells, or PBMCs supplied cDNA or gDNA.

This CDR3 has 15 amino acids. Germline-derived CDR1 and CDR2 are MNHNY and SVGAGI (reference sequence). The V and J ends lost 7 bases and 4 bases respectively, with 19 bases between them. Per the original data handling: Researchers report that nucleated cell counts were estimated from reference gene primer amplification. Sequencing was performed with immunoSEQ multiplex PCR; in TCRdb, only in-frame clones are kept and a portion is missing. Clone size and the V and J calls come from that table; the DNA yielded D and trimming. The table shows 150,000 to 200,000 clones, with 80% occurring only once. This receptor was identified in a man aged 60-69 years with acute or convalescent COVID-19. The chain carries TRBV6-6 and TRBJ1-2; D possibly corresponds to TRBD1 (6 bases). Sequenced: peripheral blood. CDR3 sequence (DNA): TGTGCCAGCACCTACCAGCCGGGGGGCAGCTATGGCTACACCTTC. Its protein product is CASTYQPGGSYGYTF.